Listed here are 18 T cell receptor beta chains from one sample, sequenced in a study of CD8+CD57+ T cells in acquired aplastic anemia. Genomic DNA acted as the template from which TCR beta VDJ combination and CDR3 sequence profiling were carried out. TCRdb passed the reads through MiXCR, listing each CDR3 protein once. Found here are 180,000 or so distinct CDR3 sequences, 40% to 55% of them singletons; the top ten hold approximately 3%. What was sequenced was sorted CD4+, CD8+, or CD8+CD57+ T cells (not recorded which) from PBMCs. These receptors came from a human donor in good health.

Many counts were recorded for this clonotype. The CDR3 loop reads CASRPAGATHYEQYF. The CDR3 DNA is TGCGCCAGCAGACCAGCGGGAGCCACCCACTACGAGCAGTACTTC. The chain employs TRBV4-1 and TRBJ2-7, with 8 bases fitting TRBD2. V lost 6 bases, J lost 3 bases, and 10 bases stayed unmatched. The CDR3 runs 15 residues. Germline CDR1 reads MGHRA; CDR2 reads YSYEKL.

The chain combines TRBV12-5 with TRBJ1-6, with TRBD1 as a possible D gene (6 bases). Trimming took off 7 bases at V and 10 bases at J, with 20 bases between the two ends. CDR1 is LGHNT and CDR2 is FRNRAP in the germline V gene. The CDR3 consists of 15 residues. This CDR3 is CASASRGPAGSPLHF. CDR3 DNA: TGTGCTAGTGCTTCACGGGGGCCAGCGGGCTCACCCCTCCACTTT.

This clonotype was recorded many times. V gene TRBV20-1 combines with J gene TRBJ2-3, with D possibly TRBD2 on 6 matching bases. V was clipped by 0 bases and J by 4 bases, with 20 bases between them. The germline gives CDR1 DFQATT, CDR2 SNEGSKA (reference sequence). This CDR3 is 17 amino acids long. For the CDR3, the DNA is TGCAGTGCTAGAGATCCCACCGCCCTGGCGGGGTCAGATACGCAGTATTTT. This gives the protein CSARDPTALAGSDTQYF.

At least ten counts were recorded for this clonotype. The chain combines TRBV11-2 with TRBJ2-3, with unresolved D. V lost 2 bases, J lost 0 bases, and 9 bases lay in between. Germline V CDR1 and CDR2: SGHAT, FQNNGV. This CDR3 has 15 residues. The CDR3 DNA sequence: TGTGCCAGCAGCTTAAGATTTGGGAGCACAGATACGCAGTATTTT. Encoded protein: CASSLRFGSTDTQYF.

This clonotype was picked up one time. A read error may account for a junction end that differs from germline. CDR3 DNA: TGTGCCAGCATAAGTAGCGGGAGCGACAGCTCCTGCAATGAGCAGTTCTTC. It specifies CASISSGSDSSCNEQFF. V gene TRBV28 combines with J gene TRBJ2-1, with 9 bases that match TRBD2. Germline-derived CDR1 and CDR2 are MDHEN and SYDVKM. The CDR3 has 17 amino acids. Using reference TRBV28 and TRBJ2-1 for the parts outside the CDR3, the full variable domain is DVKVTQSSRYLVKRTGEKVFLECVQDMDHENMFWYRQDPGLGLRLIYFSYDVKMKEKGDIPEGYSVSREKKERFSLILESASTNQTSMYLCASISSGSDSSCNEQFFGPGTRLTVL.

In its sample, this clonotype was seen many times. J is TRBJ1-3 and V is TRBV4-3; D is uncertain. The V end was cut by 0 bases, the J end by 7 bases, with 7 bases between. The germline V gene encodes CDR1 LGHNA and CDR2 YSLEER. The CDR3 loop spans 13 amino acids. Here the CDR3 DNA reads TGCGCCAGCAGCCAAGAGACTTGGAACACCATATATTTT. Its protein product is CASSQETWNTIYF.

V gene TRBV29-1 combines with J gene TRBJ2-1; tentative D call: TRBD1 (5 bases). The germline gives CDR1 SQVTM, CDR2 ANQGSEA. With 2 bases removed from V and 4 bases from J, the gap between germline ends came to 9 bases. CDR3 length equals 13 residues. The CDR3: CSVETGGYNEQFF. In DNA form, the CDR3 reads TGCAGCGTTGAAACAGGCGGATACAATGAGCAGTTCTTC.

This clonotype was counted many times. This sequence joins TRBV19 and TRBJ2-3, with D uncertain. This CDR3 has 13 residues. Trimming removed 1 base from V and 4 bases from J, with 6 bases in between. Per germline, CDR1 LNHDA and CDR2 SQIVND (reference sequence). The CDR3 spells CASSIGLADTQYF. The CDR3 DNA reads TGTGCCAGTAGTATAGGTCTGGCAGATACGCAGTATTTT.

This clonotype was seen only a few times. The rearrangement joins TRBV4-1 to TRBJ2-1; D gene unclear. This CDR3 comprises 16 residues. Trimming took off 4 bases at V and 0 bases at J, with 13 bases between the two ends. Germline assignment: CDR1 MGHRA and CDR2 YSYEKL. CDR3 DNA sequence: TGCGCCAGCAGCCCTTATCTTTATAGCTCCTACAATGAGCAGTTCTTC. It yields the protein CASSPYLYSSYNEQFF.

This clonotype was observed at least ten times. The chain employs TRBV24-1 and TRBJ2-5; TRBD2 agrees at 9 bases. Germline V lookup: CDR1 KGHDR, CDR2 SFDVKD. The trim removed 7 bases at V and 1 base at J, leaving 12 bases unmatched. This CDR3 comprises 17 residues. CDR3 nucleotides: TGTGCCACCAGCCCCGCAAGCGGGAGGCCGGCCCAAGAGACCCAGTACTTC. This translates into CATSPASGRPAQETQYF.

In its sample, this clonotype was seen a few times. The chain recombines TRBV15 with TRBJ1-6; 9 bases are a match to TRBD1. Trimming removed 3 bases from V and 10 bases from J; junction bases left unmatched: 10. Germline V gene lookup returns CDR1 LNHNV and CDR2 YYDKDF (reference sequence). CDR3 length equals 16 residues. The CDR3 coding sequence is TGTGCCACCAGCAGTTTAGGGACAGGGAGCGGATCACCCCTCCACTTT. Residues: CATSSLGTGSGSPLHF.

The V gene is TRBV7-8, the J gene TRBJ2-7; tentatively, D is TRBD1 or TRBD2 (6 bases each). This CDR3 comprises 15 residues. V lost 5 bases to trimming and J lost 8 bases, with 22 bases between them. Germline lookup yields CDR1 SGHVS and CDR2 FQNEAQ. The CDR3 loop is CASSPASGAGWKQYF. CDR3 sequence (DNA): TGTGCCAGCAGCCCAGCCTCGGGGGCGGGATGGAAGCAGTACTTC.

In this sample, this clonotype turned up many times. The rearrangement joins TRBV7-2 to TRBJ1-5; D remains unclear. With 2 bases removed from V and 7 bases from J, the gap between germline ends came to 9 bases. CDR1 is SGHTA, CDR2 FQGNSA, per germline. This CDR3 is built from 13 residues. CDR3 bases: TGTGCCAGCAGCTTAAGTCAGACCCAGCCCCAGCATTTT. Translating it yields CASSLSQTQPQHF.

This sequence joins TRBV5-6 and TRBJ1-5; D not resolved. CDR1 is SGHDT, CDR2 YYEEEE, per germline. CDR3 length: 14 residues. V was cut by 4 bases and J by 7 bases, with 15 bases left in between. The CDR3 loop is CASSALDDPQPQHF. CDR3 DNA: TGTGCCAGCAGCGCCCTCGACGATCCGCAGCCCCAGCATTTT.

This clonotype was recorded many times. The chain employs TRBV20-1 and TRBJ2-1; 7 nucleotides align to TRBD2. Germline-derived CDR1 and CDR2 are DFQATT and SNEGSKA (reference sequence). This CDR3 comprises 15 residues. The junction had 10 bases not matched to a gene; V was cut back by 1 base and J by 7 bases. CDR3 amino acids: CSARVNLADNNEQFF. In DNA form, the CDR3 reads TGCAGTGCTAGAGTTAATCTAGCGGATAATAATGAGCAGTTCTTC.

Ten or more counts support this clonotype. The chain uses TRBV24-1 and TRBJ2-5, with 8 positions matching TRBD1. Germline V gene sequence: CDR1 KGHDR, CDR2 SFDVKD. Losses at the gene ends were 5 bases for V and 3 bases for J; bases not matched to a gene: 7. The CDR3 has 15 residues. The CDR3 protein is CATSGSGTGKETQYF. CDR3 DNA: TGTGCCACCAGTGGTTCCGGGACAGGTAAAGAGACCCAGTACTTC.

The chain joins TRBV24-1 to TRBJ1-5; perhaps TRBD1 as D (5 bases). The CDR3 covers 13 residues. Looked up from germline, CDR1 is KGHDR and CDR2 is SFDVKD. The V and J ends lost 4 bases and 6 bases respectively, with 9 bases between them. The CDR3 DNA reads TGTGCCACCAGTGACGGGGCGGGTCAGCCCCAGCATTTT. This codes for CATSDGAGQPQHF.

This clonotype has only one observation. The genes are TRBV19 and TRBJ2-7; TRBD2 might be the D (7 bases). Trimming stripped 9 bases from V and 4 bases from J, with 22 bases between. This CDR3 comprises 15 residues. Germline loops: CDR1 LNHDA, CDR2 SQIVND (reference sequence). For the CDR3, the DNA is TGTGCCAGCAGCAAAAGGGGGGAGCGGGGTTACGAGCAGTACTTC. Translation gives CASSKRGERGYEQYF.